One sample yielded the 5 T cell receptor beta chains listed below, sequenced in a study of cytomegalovirus exposure and HLA in healthy donors. In the PCR, 60 Vbeta and 13 Jbeta primers were used. Using immunoSEQ multiplex PCR, the repertoire was profiled, and TCRdb retains in-frame clones only, with some absent. The table lists 130,000 or so clones, about 78% of them singletons, with approximately 4% in the top ten. The sample taken for sequencing was PBMCs. The receptors were sampled from a man aged 50-60 years in good health and CMV-seropositive.

The chain is built from TRBV4-1 and TRBJ1-3; D call uncertain. Germline CDR1 MGHRA, CDR2 YSYEKL. V lost 6 bases and J 0 bases, leaving 12 bases between the germline ends. This CDR3 has 15 residues. CDR3 coding DNA: TGCGCCAGCAGAGAAACATTTCTCTCTGGAAACACCATATATTTT. This codes for CASRETFLSGNTIYF.

V gene TRBV18 combines with J gene TRBJ2-5; no clear D. CDR1 and CDR2 from the germline V gene are KGHSH and LQKENI. Between the trimmed V and J ends, which lost 4 bases and 0 bases, there was a span of 6 bases. This CDR3 spans 13 amino acids. This chain's CDR3 is CASSLAHQETQYF. Here the CDR3 DNA reads TGTGCCAGCTCACTGGCACACCAAGAGACCCAGTACTTC.

The rearrangement uses TRBV13 and TRBJ2-1; 12 positions agree with TRBD2. CDR3 length: 15 residues. Trimming took 5 bases from V and 5 from J; bases not matched to a gene: 4. Germline V gene sequence: CDR1 PRHDT, CDR2 FYEKMQ (reference sequence). CDR3 sequence reads: CASSPRLAGDNEQFF. CDR3 DNA: TGTGCCAGCAGCCCCCGACTAGCGGGAGACAATGAGCAGTTCTTC.

Comments on this clone: One end of the junction does not line up with germline, which may come from a read error. V usage is TRBV7-9 and J usage is TRBJ1-4, with D perhaps matching TRBD1 (6 bases). CDR1 and CDR2 from the germline V gene are SEHNR and FQNEAQ (reference sequence). CDR3 length equals 15 residues. The CDR3: CSSSSSGQLNEKLFF. The DNA for the CDR3 is TGTTCCAGCAGCTCTTCCGGACAGTTAAATGAAAAACTGTTTTTT.

The rearrangement joins TRBV28 to TRBJ2-5; D possibly corresponds to TRBD2 (5 bases). Germline lookup yields CDR1 MDHEN and CDR2 SYDVKM. CDR3 length equals 14 residues. With 2 bases removed from V and 2 bases from J, the gap between germline ends came to 9 bases. CDR3 bases: TGTGCCAGCAGTTTAACTGGAGGACAAGAGACCCAGTACTTC. Translating gives CASSLTGGQETQYF.